Listed below are T cell receptor beta chains from one sample, sequenced in a study of T cell responses to AZD1222 COVID-19 vaccine. The repertoire was sequenced with immunoSEQ multiplex PCR; TCRdb's copy has only in-frame clones and lacks some. The table lists about 120,000 clones, roughly nine tenths of them singletons. Material: peripheral blood, obtained on day 0 of AZD1222 vaccination. Receptor source: an adult in good health. Each CDR3 is given with its conserved first and last residue. The D gene is left open where the match is weak. The size field is filled for only some rows; it gives once, few, many or a size class.

TRBV7-9	-	15	-	TRBJ1-4	CASSHGYQLYEKLFF	TGTGCCAGCAGCCACGGGTACCAGCTTTATGAAAAACTGTTTTTT
TRBV7-9	-	12	-	TRBJ1-2	CASSRDSYGYTF	TGTGCCAGCAGCCGTGACAGCTATGGCTACACCTTC
TRBV13	-	12	-	TRBJ2-1	CASSSQGSEQFF	TGTGCCAGCAGCTCTCAGGGAAGTGAGCAGTTCTTC
TRBV6-5	-	15	-	TRBJ1-5	CASRPTAYSNQPQHF	TGTGCCAGCAGACCGACAGCTTATAGCAATCAGCCCCAGCATTTT
TRBV6-2/TRBV6-3	once	15	-	TRBJ1-6	CASSSVGAEERPLHF	TGTGCCAGCAGTTCCGTCGGAGCCGAGGAGAGGCCCCTCCACTTT
TRBV7-8	few	14	-	TRBJ1-5	CASSQRLLNQPQHF	TGTGCCAGCAGCCAAAGGCTCCTGAATCAGCCCCAGCATTTT
TRBV6-1	-	15	-	TRBJ1-6	CASSEVSALDSPLHF	TGTGCCAGCAGTGAGGTTTCGGCGCTTGATTCACCCCTCCACTTT
TRBV27	once	16	-	TRBJ2-3	CASSSTGTVRTDTQYF	TGTGCCAGCAGTTCAACAGGGACTGTTCGCACAGATACGCAGTATTTT
TRBV7-3	-	18	TRBD1	TRBJ2-3	CASSLGAGGSGHTDTQYF	TGTGCCAGCAGCTTAGGAGCAGGGGGCAGCGGACACACAGATACGCAGTATTTT
TRBV18	once	15	-	TRBJ1-1	CASSPSAGANTEAFF	TGTGCCAGCTCACCCTCGGCAGGGGCGAACACTGAAGCTTTCTTT
TRBV5-1	-	15	TRBD1	TRBJ1-1	CASSLGNGQGVEAFF	TGCGCCAGCAGCTTGGGTAACGGACAGGGGGTTGAAGCTTTCTTT
TRBV12-3/TRBV12-4	-	13	-	TRBJ1-6	CASSFKGSSPLHF	TGTGCCAGCAGTTTTAAAGGGAGTTCACCCCTCCACTTT
TRBV7-3	-	13	TRBD2	TRBJ2-3	CASSSTGGGTQYF	TGTGCCAGCAGCTCCACGGGAGGCGGAACGCAGTATTTT
TRBV3-1/TRBV3-2	-	13	TRBD1	TRBJ1-2	CASSPDRWYGYTF	TGTGCCAGCAGCCCGGACAGGTGGTATGGCTACACCTTC
TRBV24-1	-	15	TRBD1	TRBJ2-2	CATTPGTGNTGELFF	TGTGCCACCACACCCGGGACAGGGAACACCGGGGAGCTGTTTTTT
TRBV19	-	16	-	TRBJ1-5	CASIDRVRGINQPQHF	TGTGCCAGTATCGACAGAGTGAGAGGGATCAATCAGCCCCAGCATTTT
TRBV6-5	-	12	TRBD1	TRBJ1-2	CASTQTGYGYTF	TGTGCCAGCACCCAGACAGGGTATGGCTACACCTTC
TRBV5-4	-	12	-	TRBJ1-2	CASSSQGNGYTF	TGTGCCAGCAGCTCCCAGGGCAATGGCTACACCTTC
TRBV5-1	-	16	-	TRBJ1-3	CASSLSGTESGNTIYF	TGCGCCAGCAGCTTGTCCGGGACGGAATCTGGAAACACCATATATTTT
TRBV9	-	13	-	TRBJ1-5	CASSTDSNQPQHF	TGTGCCAGTTCGACGGATAGCAATCAGCCCCAGCATTTT
TRBV5-8	once	14	-	TRBJ2-7	CASSLELAGNEQYF	TGTGCCAGCAGCTTGGAGCTTGCAGGGAACGAGCAGTACTTC
TRBV19	-	14	-	TRBJ2-7	CASKPNEFSYEQYF	TGTGCCAGTAAGCCTAACGAGTTTTCCTACGAGCAGTACTTC
TRBV5-6	-	13	-	TRBJ1-2	CASSLGQNYGYTF	TGTGCCAGCAGCTTGGGACAGAATTATGGCTACACCTTC
TRBV5-8	-	13	-	TRBJ2-7	CASAPSWLHEQYF	TGTGCCAGCGCCCCGAGTTGGCTCCACGAGCAGTACTTC
TRBV19	-	15	TRBD2	TRBJ2-5	CASTRTSGVQETQYF	TGTGCCAGTACCAGGACTAGCGGAGTTCAAGAGACCCAGTACTTC
TRBV3-1/TRBV3-2	-	13	-	TRBJ1-1	CASSQGDGYEAFF	TGTGCCAGCAGCCAAGGGGACGGCTATGAAGCTTTCTTT
TRBV5-5	-	12	-	TRBJ2-4	CASSLDLNIQYF	TGTGCCAGCAGCTTGGACCTGAACATTCAGTACTTC
TRBV19	-	14	-	TRBJ1-4	CASSISRGNEKLFF	TGTGCCAGTAGTATTTCCCGTGGTAATGAAAAACTGTTTTTT
TRBV25-1	-	12	TRBD1	TRBJ1-5	CASSGRGGGLHF	TGTGCCAGCAGTGGCCGAGGGGGCGGGCTTCATTTT